This T cell receptor (beta chain) was identified during a study of cytomegalovirus exposure and HLA in healthy donors. PCR used 60 Vbeta primers and 13 Jbeta primers. Using immunoSEQ multiplex PCR, the repertoire was profiled, and TCRdb retains in-frame clones only, with some absent. This table holds 140,000 to 150,000 clones, 60% to 80% found once. Notes on this clone: Its antigen is not identified.

Study results and limitations: A later analysis found TCR association rates differed by HLA locus, highest for DRB1 and lowest for HLA-C.

Germline-derived CDR1 and CDR2 are MNHEY and SMNVEV (reference sequence). The CDR3 runs 15 residues. The V end lost 5 bases, the J end lost 2 bases, and 13 bases lay between the germline ends. Specimen: PBMCs. The sequence was obtained from a male donor in good health and CMV-seronegative. The chain combines TRBV27 with TRBJ1-3; D is unclear. The CDR3 DNA follows: TGTGCCAGCAGTCCCCTTTCTGCGACTGGAAACACCATATATTTT. Amino acid sequence: CASSPLSATGNTIYF.